What follows are 31 T cell receptor beta chains derived from one specimen sequenced in a study of vaccination effects on CD4 cells after COVID-19 (dated by TCRdb to between 2020 and 2023). In the ViraFEST assay, PBMC were stimulated with viral peptide pools, and TCR sequencing was then used to find antigen-specific CD4+ T cell clonotypes based on their expansion. After about 10 days of culture, CD4+ T cells were isolated with the EasySep CD4+ T cell isolation kit. Convalescent patients had PCR-confirmed SARS-CoV-2 infection between March and December 2020, before Alpha, Beta and Delta variants emerged in the United States. Libraries were constructed by the immunoSEQ multiplex PCR assay. In TCRdb, the immuneACCESS table is reduced to in-frame sequences with V and J assigned. These tables do not hold every clone; where another copy was compared, an unresolved V gene accounts for under half, and the others remain unexplained. The sample has 55,000 or so clones on record, under 80% of them singletons. The ten largest clones represent around 5.5% of the sample.

The antigens of these receptors remain unknown. Material: CD4+ T cells from PBMCs cultured with HIV peptides, obtained before COVID-19 vaccination. What this sample's cell subset or site label stands for: HIV-1 Nef peptide pool negative control/reference culture. The receptors originated from a human donor who had a prior SARS-CoV-2 infection.

The gene calls are TRBV5-1 and TRBJ1-1, with 8 bases aligning to TRBD1. Trimming at V came to 2 bases and at J to 4 bases, leaving 10 bases not matched to a gene. The germline gives CDR1 SGHRS, CDR2 YFSETQ. CDR3 length: 16 residues. The CDR3 bases are TGCGCCAGCAGCTTCTGGGGGGAGACAGGGGCCACTGAAGCTTTCTTT. Amino acids: CASSFWGETGATEAFF.

The rearrangement links TRBV18 to TRBJ2-2; D ambiguous. Trimming removed 2 bases at V and 7 bases at J, with 20 bases between. From germline, CDR1 is KGHSH and CDR2 LQKENI. The CDR3 loop spans 17 amino acids. The DNA of the CDR3 is TGTGCCAGCTCACCAAGGTCGGCAGGATATTTGGGCGGGGAGCTGTTTTTT. The encoded protein is CASSPRSAGYLGGELFF.

The V call is TRBV7-2, the J call TRBJ2-7; TRBD2 agrees at 8 bases. The CDR3 loop spans 14 amino acids. The germline V gene has CDR1 SGHTA and CDR2 FQGNSA. Unmatched junction bases numbered 6, after V lost 5 bases and J lost 3 bases. The CDR3 DNA reads TGTGCCAGCAGCATATTAGCGGGGAACTACGAGCAGTACTTC. This gives the protein CASSILAGNYEQYF.

The V call is TRBV5-1, the J call TRBJ2-3; D unclear. The length of the CDR3 is 14 residues. CDR1 is SGHRS, CDR2 YFSETQ, per germline. Trimming removed 5 bases from V and 2 bases from J, with 12 bases in between. The CDR3 reads CASRSQGYTDTQYF. The CDR3 region has the DNA TGCGCCAGCAGATCCCAAGGGTACACAGATACGCAGTATTTT.

The J gene is TRBJ1-5, the V gene TRBV7-2; no reliable D call. The V gene lost 2 bases and the J gene lost 5 bases, with 7 bases spanning the gap. Germline V CDR1 and CDR2: SGHTA, FQGNSA. The CDR3 contains 13 residues. For the CDR3, the DNA is TGTGCCAGCAGCTTATCAGGTTATCAGCCCCAGCATTTT. Amino acid sequence: CASSLSGYQPQHF.

This clone was seen only a few times. The chain links TRBV2 to TRBJ1-1; D not certain. From germline, CDR1 is SNHLY and CDR2 FYNNEI. The CDR3 sequence is 14 residues long. V lost 3 bases to trimming and J lost 4 bases, with 12 bases between them. In DNA form, the CDR3 reads TGTGCCAGCAGTGAGAATGGTTTTGGCACTGAAGCTTTCTTT. It codes for CASSENGFGTEAFF.

The chain combines TRBV24-1 with TRBJ2-3; no clear D gene. Germline lookup yields CDR1 KGHDR and CDR2 SFDVKD. The germline V and J ends were trimmed by 7 bases and 6 bases, with 7 bases remaining between them. The CDR3 is 11 residues long. CDR3 bases: TGTGCCACCAGAATCGGGGATACGCAGTATTTT. Amino acid sequence: CATRIGDTQYF.

This chain joins TRBV6-5 and TRBJ2-7; TRBD1 aligns across 9 bases. The trim removed 0 bases at V and 7 bases at J, leaving 7 bases unmatched. The CDR3 extends over 15 amino acids. Germline V gene data show CDR1 as MNHEY and CDR2 as SVGAGI. CDR3 protein: CASSYSGTGSLEQYF. The CDR3 coding sequence is TGTGCCAGCAGTTACTCTGGGACAGGGTCCTTGGAGCAGTACTTC.

V and J are TRBV24-1 and TRBJ2-1; TRBD2 agrees at 9 bases. Germline V gives CDR1 KGHDR, CDR2 SFDVKD. The trim removed 3 bases at V and 8 bases at J, leaving 10 bases unmatched. The CDR3 is 16 amino acids. The CDR3 protein is CATSDGGGRAWDEQFF. The CDR3 bases are TGTGCCACCAGTGATGGGGGCGGGAGGGCCTGGGATGAGCAGTTCTTC.

V gene TRBV7-9 combines with J gene TRBJ2-7; 9 nucleotides line up with TRBD1. J gave up 3 bases and V 11 bases, and 20 bases lay outside the gene matches. Germline CDR1 SEHNR, CDR2 FQNEAQ (reference sequence). The CDR3 runs to 17 residues. This chain's CDR3 is CASQRQTGTGYLYEQYF. The DNA of the CDR3 is TGTGCCTCCCAAAGGCAAACCGGGACAGGGTACCTCTACGAGCAGTACTTC.

The CDR3 region has the DNA TGTGCCAGCTCACCAGGGACAGGGGGCGCGAAGACCCAGTACTTC. It translates to CASSPGTGGAKTQYF. V and J are TRBV18 and TRBJ2-5, with 12 bases lining up with TRBD1. Trimming took 2 bases from V and 6 from J; bases not matched to a gene: 4. The CDR3 is 15 residues long. The germline gives CDR1 KGHSH, CDR2 LQKENI.

The chain recombines TRBV9 with TRBJ1-3, with 8 positions matching TRBD1. V trimming: 4 bases; J trimming: 2 bases; junction bases outside the gene matches: 5. The germline CDR1 and CDR2 sequences are SGDLS and YYNGEE. The CDR3 spans 15 residues. CDR3 sequence: CASSYLTGAGNTIYF. As DNA, the CDR3 is TGTGCCAGCAGCTATCTGACAGGGGCTGGAAACACCATATATTTT.

The rearrangement joins TRBV5-1 to TRBJ2-3; D gene uncertain. V shed 2 bases and J shed 1 base, with 11 bases lying between them. Looked up from germline, CDR1 is SGHRS and CDR2 is YFSETQ. The CDR3 consists of 15 residues. CDR3 sequence (DNA): TGCGCCAGCAGCTTTGATTTTAGTGGCACAGATACGCAGTATTTT. This codes for CASSFDFSGTDTQYF.

The chain is built from TRBV5-4 and TRBJ1-6, with D possibly being TRBD1 (5 bases). This CDR3 spans 13 amino acids. Germline values: CDR1 SGHNT, CDR2 YYREEE (reference sequence). Between the trimmed V and J ends, which lost 5 bases and 4 bases, there was a span of 7 bases. The CDR3 region is CASRQGYNSPLHF. CDR3 nucleotide sequence: TGTGCCAGCAGGCAGGGTTATAATTCACCCCTCCACTTT.

J is TRBJ2-7 and V is TRBV7-2, with D perhaps matching TRBD1 or TRBD2 (7 bases each). The CDR3 contains 15 residues. V lost 4 bases and J lost 3, with 16 bases in between. Germline CDR1 is SGHTA and CDR2 is FQGNSA. The CDR3 sequence is CASSWPGRGLYEQYF. The CDR3 DNA sequence: TGTGCCAGCAGCTGGCCAGGGAGGGGGCTCTACGAGCAGTACTTC. The whole variable domain, filled in from reference TRBV7-2 and TRBJ2-7, reads GAGVSQSPSNKVTEKGKDVELRCDPISGHTALYWYRQSLGQGLEFLIYFQGNSAPDKSGLPSDRFSAERTGGSVSTLTIQRTQQEDSAVYLCASSWPGRGLYEQYFGPGTRLTVT.

J is TRBJ2-5 and V is TRBV12-2; the table's D call of TRBD2 was not tested on the DNA. TRBV12-2 counts as a pseudogene. The CDR3 totals 14 residues. The CDR3 DNA reads TGTGCAAGTCGCTTATGGCCTAGCGGGGGGACCCAGTACTTC. Protein product: CASRLWPSGGTQYF.

The rearrangement joins TRBV24-1 to TRBJ2-3; either TRBD1 or TRBD2 may fit D (5 bases each). This CDR3 comprises 15 residues. The ends were cut back, 6 bases at V and 6 bases at J, with 18 bases in the middle. The germline gives CDR1 KGHDR, CDR2 SFDVKD. CDR3 nucleotide sequence: TGTGCCACCAGTCAACCGGGGCAGGGAGTCGATACGCAGTATTTT. Protein sequence: CATSQPGQGVDTQYF.

V is TRBV29-1 and J is TRBJ2-1, with 8 bases fitting TRBD2. V lost 7 bases and J lost 9; bases outside the gene matches: 11. Germline values: CDR1 SQVTM, CDR2 ANQGSEA. The CDR3 runs 13 residues. Here the CDR3 DNA reads TGCAGCGATAGGGGGGCCGGGAGGGGTGAGCAGTTCTTC. Translated, it gives CSDRGAGRGEQFF.

The gene calls are TRBV27 and TRBJ2-2, with 13 bases fitting TRBD2. V gave up 6 bases and J gave up 7 bases; unmatched junction bases: 5. Germline CDR1 reads MNHEY; CDR2 reads SMNVEV (reference sequence). This CDR3 is 15 amino acids long. The CDR3 region is CASRGLAGAGGELFF. The CDR3 bases are TGTGCCAGCAGAGGACTAGCGGGAGCGGGCGGGGAGCTGTTTTTT.

The rearrangement uses TRBV6-5 and TRBJ2-7; 8 bases are shared with TRBD2. The length of the CDR3 is 14 residues. Germline V gene sequence: CDR1 MNHEY, CDR2 SVGAGI. Trimming at V came to 10 bases and at J to 3 bases, leaving 11 bases not matched to a gene. CDR3 DNA: TGTGCCACCAAAGGAAGCGGGGGAATCTACGAGCAGTACTTC. Amino acids: CATKGSGGIYEQYF.

CDR3 in amino acids: CASSPEFRLIQYF. DNA for the CDR3: TGCGCCAGCAGCCCCGAGTTCAGATTGATCCAGTACTTC. The chain uses TRBV4-1 and TRBJ2-5; D not certain. Trimming pared 4 bases from V and 10 bases from J, leaving 16 bases between. This CDR3 comprises 13 residues. Germline V lookup: CDR1 MGHRA, CDR2 YSYEKL.

The rearrangement uses TRBV30 and TRBJ2-3; 8 bases are shared with TRBD1. The germline V gene encodes CDR1 GTSNPN and CDR2 SVGIG (reference sequence). J gave up 0 bases and V 5 bases, and 7 bases lay outside the gene matches. CDR3 length: 15 amino acids. The CDR3 DNA follows: TGTGCCTGGGGCATGACAGGGGCTAGCACAGATACGCAGTATTTT. It translates to CAWGMTGASTDTQYF.

This chain joins TRBV7-3 and TRBJ2-5, with a possible D match to TRBD1 (6 bases). Germline lookup yields CDR1 SGHTA and CDR2 FQGTGA. The CDR3 has 13 residues. The V gene lost 3 bases and the J gene lost 5 bases, with 10 bases spanning the gap. CDR3 protein: CASSFLRGETQYF. DNA of the CDR3: TGTGCCAGCAGCTTCCTTAGGGGGGAGACCCAGTACTTC.

J is TRBJ1-4 and V is TRBV19, with D uncertain. V was shortened by 5 bases and J by 3 bases, with 7 bases between the two germline ends. From germline, CDR1 is LNHDA and CDR2 SQIVND (reference sequence). The CDR3 is 13 residues long. The CDR3 coding sequence is TGTGCCAGTAGTTGGCAGCCTAATGAAAAACTGTTTTTT. Protein product: CASSWQPNEKLFF. Full variable domain (outside the CDR3, taken from reference TRBV19 and TRBJ1-4): DGGITQSPKYLFRKEGQNVTLSCEQNLNHDAMYWYRQDPGQGLRLIYYSQIVNDFQKGDIAEGYSVSREKKESFPLTVTSAQKNPTAFYLCASSWQPNEKLFFGSGTQLSVL.

This clone was observed a single time. This sequence joins TRBV5-6 and TRBJ1-1; no definite D call. Germline V CDR1 and CDR2: SGHDT, YYEEEE. Trimming took 0 bases from V and 7 from J, leaving 4 bases between them. The CDR3 is made up of 11 amino acids. CDR3: CASSLGIEAFF. DNA of the CDR3: TGTGCCAGCAGCTTGGGGATTGAAGCTTTCTTT.

The chain combines TRBV12-3 or TRBV12-4 with TRBJ1-1; D uncertain. The V end lost 3 bases, the J end lost 5 bases, and 10 bases lay between the germline ends. The CDR3 is made up of 13 amino acids. The CDR3: CASSFFGRTEAFF. CDR3 DNA: TGTGCCAGCAGTTTTTTTGGTCGTACTGAAGCTTTCTTT.

The CDR3 reads CAWRTSNQPQHF. The CDR3 nucleotides read TGTGCCTGGAGGACGAGCAATCAGCCCCAGCATTTT. V is TRBV30 and J is TRBJ1-5; D is undetermined. V dropped 3 bases and J dropped 1 base, with 4 bases sitting between them. This CDR3 region has 12 residues. Germline CDR1 GTSNPN, CDR2 SVGIG (reference sequence). The full variable domain, rest sourced from reference TRBV30 and TRBJ1-5, is SQTIHQWPATLVQPVGSPLSLECTVEGTSNPNLYWYRQAAGRGLQLLFYSVGIGQISSEVPQNLSASRPQDRQFILSSKKLLLSDSGFYLCAWRTSNQPQHFGDGTRLSIL.

This clone was observed a single time. The chain couples TRBV12-3 or TRBV12-4 to TRBJ2-3; D gene unclear. The V end lost 6 bases, the J end lost 8 bases, and 6 bases lay between the germline ends. The CDR3 is made up of 10 amino acids. The CDR3 protein is CASSSGTQYF. CDR3 coding DNA: TGTGCCAGCAGCTCGGGTACGCAGTATTTT.

J is TRBJ1-5 and V is TRBV6-1; possibly TRBD1 for D (5 bases). CDR3 length equals 15 residues. Germline lookup yields CDR1 MNHNS and CDR2 SASEGT. V lost 6 bases and J lost 4, with 16 bases in between. The CDR3 loop is CASSQRGSGNQPQHF. DNA of the CDR3: TGTGCCAGCAGCCAGAGGGGAAGTGGAAATCAGCCCCAGCATTTT.

The chain couples TRBV5-1 to TRBJ1-6, with 7 bases identical to TRBD1. Per the germline V gene, CDR1 is SGHRS and CDR2 is YFSETQ. This CDR3 comprises 16 residues. Trimming cost V 4 bases and J 0 bases; bases outside gene matches: 4. CDR3 sequence reads: CASSDRVISYNSPLHF. CDR3 in DNA: TGCGCCAGCAGCGACAGGGTAATCTCCTATAATTCACCCCTCCACTTT.

V is TRBV7-9 and J is TRBJ2-7; maybe TRBD1 (6 bases). Germline CDR1 SEHNR, CDR2 FQNEAQ (reference sequence). The CDR3 sequence is 14 residues long. V shed 5 bases and J shed 5 bases, with 16 bases lying between them. The CDR3 bases are TGTGCCAGCAGCGTAACAGGGTTCTGGAACGAGCAGTACTTC. It codes for CASSVTGFWNEQYF.